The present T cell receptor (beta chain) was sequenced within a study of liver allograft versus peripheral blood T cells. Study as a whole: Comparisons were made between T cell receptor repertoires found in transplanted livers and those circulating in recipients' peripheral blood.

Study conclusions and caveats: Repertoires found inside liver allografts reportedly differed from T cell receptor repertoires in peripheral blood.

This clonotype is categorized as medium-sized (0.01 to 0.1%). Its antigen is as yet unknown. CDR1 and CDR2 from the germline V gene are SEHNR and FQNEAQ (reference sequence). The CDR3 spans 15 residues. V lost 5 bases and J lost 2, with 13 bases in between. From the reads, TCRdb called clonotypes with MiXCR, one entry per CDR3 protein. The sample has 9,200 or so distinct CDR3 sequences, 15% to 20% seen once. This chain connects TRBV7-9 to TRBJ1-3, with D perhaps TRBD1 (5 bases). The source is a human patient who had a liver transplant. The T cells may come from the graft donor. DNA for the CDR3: TGTGCCAGCAGCCCGCTAGGGGTGGCTGGAAACACCATATATTTT. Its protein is CASSPLGVAGNTIYF.